A few counts support the clone carrying this T cell receptor beta chain. The data derive from a study of blood T cell repertoires in COVID-19. Study summary: Collection of acute and convalescent COVID-19 samples took place in the United States, Italy and Spain. The cDNA or gDNA used as material had been derived from T cells, B-cell-depleted T cells, or PBMCs.

Germline CDR1 ENHRY, CDR2 SYGVKD. Trimming removed 4 bases from V and 8 bases from J; junction bases left unmatched: 14. The CDR3 is 16 amino acids. Per the original data handling: Cell counts per sample came from amplifying reference gene primers. Some clones are missing from TCRdb's copy, which holds only in-frame ones; the method was immunoSEQ multiplex PCR. Clonal size and the V and J genes are those of that table, whereas D and trimming came from the DNA. The table records approximately 22,000 clones, more than 80% of them present only once. Input material: peripheral blood. This receptor was identified in a woman in her sixties or seventies with COVID-19, enrolled during active disease. The chain joins TRBV10-3 to TRBJ1-2; TRBD1 aligns across 9 bases. The CDR3 sequence is CAISGSSGQGLEGYTF. The DNA for the CDR3 is TGTGCCATCAGTGGAAGCTCGGGACAGGGCTTGGAAGGCTACACCTTC.